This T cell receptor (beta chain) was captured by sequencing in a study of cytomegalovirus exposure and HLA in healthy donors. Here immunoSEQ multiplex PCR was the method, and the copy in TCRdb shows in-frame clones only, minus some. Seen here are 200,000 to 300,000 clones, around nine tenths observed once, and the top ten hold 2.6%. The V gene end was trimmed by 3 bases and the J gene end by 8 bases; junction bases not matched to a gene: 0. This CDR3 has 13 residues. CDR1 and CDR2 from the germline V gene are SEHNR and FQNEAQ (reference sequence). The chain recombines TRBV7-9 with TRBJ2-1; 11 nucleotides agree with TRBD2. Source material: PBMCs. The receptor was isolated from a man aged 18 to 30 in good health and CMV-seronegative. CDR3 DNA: TGTGCCAGCAGCTTTAGCGGGAGGGATGAGCAGTTCTTC. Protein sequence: CASSFSGRDEQFF.